This TCR beta chain was retrieved from a study of blood T cell repertoires in COVID-19. Study-wide context: Whether acute or convalescent, the COVID-19 samples came from the United States, Italy and Spain. T cells, B-cell-depleted T cells, or PBMCs supplied cDNA or gDNA.

The V gene's germline CDR1 is SGHRS and CDR2 YFSETQ. The length of the CDR3 is 14 residues. The V end was cut by 10 bases, the J end by 6 bases, with 20 bases between. One Seattle source followed patients from active infection through their disease course. Study processing details: Estimation of nucleated cell counts was performed using reference gene primer amplification. Assay used: immunoSEQ multiplex PCR; TCRdb lists only in-frame clones, some missing. The V and J calls and clone size are taken from that table; D and trimming were inferred from the DNA. The sample holds about 200,000 clones, approximately 86% seen once.

The chain combines TRBV5-1 with TRBJ2-4; unclear D gene. The clonotype was recovered from a man in his 60s with COVID-19, enrolled during active disease. Material for sequencing was peripheral blood. For the CDR3, the DNA is TGCGCCTCCTCTTCGTCTCTTCGGAGAAACATTCAGTACTTC. Protein product: CASSSSLRRNIQYF.